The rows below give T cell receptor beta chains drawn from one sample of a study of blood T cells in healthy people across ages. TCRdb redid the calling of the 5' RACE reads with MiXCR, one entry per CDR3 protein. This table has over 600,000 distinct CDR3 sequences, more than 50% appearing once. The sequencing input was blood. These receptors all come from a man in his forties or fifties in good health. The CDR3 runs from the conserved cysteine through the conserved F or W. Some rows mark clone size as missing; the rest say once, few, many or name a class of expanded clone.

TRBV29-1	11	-	CSVSRGGGYTF
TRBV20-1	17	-	CSARASSDRDRAYEQYF
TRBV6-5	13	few	CASSPIGSYEQYF
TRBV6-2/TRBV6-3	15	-	CASQGGRANTDTQYF
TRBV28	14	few	CASSLVTGTGKQYF
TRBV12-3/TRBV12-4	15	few	CASSLSSGNSYEQYF
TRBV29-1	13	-	CSVQITGRETQYF
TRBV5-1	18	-	CASRPTATNREIQETQYF
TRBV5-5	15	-	CVSSIGSRVTDTQYF
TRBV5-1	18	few	CASSLAGDVHSSYNEQFF
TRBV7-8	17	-	CASSSPITGVSYNEQFF
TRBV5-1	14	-	CASRPDRSNQPQHF
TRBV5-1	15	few	CASSLLGQGTHEQFF
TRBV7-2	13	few	CASSSPPAYEQYF
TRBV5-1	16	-	CASSLGKSLSYNEQFF
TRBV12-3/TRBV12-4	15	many	CASSLVMAGSQPQHF
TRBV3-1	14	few	CASSQGGSRYGYTF
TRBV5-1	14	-	CASSRGGQGYEQYF
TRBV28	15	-	CASSSPPGLSYEQYF
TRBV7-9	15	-	CASSPPLASQETQYF
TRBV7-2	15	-	CASSLAAASGDTQYF
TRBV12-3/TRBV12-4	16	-	CASSLILGGSNYEQYF
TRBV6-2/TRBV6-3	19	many	CASSYSRWLADYSYNEQFF
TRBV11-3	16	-	CASSLARLSGANVLTF
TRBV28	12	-	CASRFSGYGYTF
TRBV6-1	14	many	CASSRQGVVNEQFF
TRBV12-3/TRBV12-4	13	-	CASTQFSYNVQFF
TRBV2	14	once	CASVVGWAVDTQYF
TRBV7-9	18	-	CASSLAEGTGGAGYGYTF
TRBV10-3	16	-	CAIVGPRTGSGNTIYF
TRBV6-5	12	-	CACRSGYNEQFF
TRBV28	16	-	CASSSVLEEKRYGYTF
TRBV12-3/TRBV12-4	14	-	CASSPVTGPETQYF
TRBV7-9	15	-	CASSQQGARNQPQHF
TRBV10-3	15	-	CAINGERGGSYEQYF
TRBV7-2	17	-	CASSAVWAGGSTDTQYF
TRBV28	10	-	CASSKYEQYF
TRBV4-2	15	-	CASSQDQVANYGYTF
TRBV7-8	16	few	CASSFRNRVEADTQYF
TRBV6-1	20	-	CASSPKFAVGTGGNNSPLHF